This T cell receptor (beta chain) was observed in a study of blood T cell repertoires in COVID-19. Profiling relied on immunoSEQ multiplex PCR, and the TCRdb table lists in-frame clones only, not all of them. The data hold roughly 260,000 clones, with approximately 90% observed a single time. This receptor was identified in a woman aged 18-29 years who had recovered from COVID-19. The specimen sequenced was PBMCs or T cells enriched from blood (not recorded which).

The chain's CDR3 is CATSGLASTDTQYF. The CDR3 coding sequence is TGTGCCACCAGTGGATTGGCTAGCACAGATACGCAGTATTTT. The chain is built from TRBV24-1 and TRBJ2-3, with D unresolved. The V gene's germline CDR1 is KGHDR and CDR2 SFDVKD. The CDR3 contains 14 residues. With 5 bases removed from V and 0 bases from J, the gap between germline ends came to 8 bases.